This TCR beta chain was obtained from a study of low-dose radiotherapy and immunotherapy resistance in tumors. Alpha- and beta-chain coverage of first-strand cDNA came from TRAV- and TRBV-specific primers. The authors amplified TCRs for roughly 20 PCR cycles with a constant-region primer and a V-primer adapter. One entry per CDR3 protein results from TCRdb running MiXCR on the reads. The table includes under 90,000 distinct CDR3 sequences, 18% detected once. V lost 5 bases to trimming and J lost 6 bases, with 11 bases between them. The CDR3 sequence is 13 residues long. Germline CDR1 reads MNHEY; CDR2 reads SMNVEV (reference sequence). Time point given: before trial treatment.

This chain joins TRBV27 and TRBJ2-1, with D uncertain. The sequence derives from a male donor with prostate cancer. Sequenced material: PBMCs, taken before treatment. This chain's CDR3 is CASSPSRPNEQFF. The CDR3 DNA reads TGTGCCAGCAGTCCGAGTAGGCCCAATGAGCAGTTCTTC.